The T cell receptor beta chain under discussion was sequenced for a study of regulatory T cells in long-lasting Graves disease. This clonotype was recorded a few times. The antigen is unknown. Study-level results: Under persistent disease, TRBV28, TRBJ1-2 and TRBJ2-5 were used preferentially. Sharing of public clonotypes was greater in persistent patients (under 3,000) than in new patients (around 880).

Looked up from germline, CDR1 is SGHAT and CDR2 is FQNNGV. The CDR3 covers 17 residues. The V and J ends lost 1 base and 1 base respectively, with 17 bases between them. Time point noted: newly diagnosed GD, antithyroid drugs for less than 3 months. Preparation of the TCR library used RNA extracted from PBMCs. Building the TCR beta libraries relied on iRepertoire HTBI primers, and CDR3 regions underwent Arm-PCR. TCRdb used MiXCR to reprocess the multiplex PCR reads, holding one entry per CDR3 protein. The sample comprises around 400,000 distinct CDR3 sequences, 15% of which are singletons, and roughly 7.7% rests with the top ten. These data were likewise used in another study, on T cells in Graves' hyperthyroidism and ophthalmopathy. That source adds: The TCR CDR3 was amplified in a first-round RT-PCR using the HTBI primer set. Classification by a 13 V-J model distinguished ophthalmopathy from stable hyperthyroidism.

This clonotype was sampled from a woman aged 40 to 50 with Graves disease. Sample: peripheral blood mononuclear cells (PBMCs), taken at new diagnosis, from a patient treated with antithyroid drugs. The chain combines TRBV11-2 with TRBJ2-7; D might be TRBD2 (5 bases). The CDR3 protein is CASSLVLEIGVSYEQYF. The CDR3 bases are TGTGCCAGCAGCTTAGTATTGGAAATCGGGGTGTCCTACGAGCAGTACTTC.